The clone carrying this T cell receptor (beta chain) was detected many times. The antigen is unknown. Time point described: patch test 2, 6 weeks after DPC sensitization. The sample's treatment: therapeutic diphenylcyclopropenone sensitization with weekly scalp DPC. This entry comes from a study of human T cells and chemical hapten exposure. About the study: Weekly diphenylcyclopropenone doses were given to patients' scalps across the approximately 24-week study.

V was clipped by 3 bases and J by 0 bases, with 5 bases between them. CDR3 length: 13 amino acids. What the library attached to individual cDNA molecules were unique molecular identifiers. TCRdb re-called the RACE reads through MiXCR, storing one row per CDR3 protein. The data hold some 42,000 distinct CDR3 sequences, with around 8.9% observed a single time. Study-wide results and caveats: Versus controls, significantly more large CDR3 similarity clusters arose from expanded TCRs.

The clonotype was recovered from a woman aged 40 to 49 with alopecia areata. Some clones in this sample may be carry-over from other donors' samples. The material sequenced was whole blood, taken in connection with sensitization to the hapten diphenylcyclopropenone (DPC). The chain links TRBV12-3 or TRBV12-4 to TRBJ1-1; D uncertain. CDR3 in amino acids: CASSFGLNTEAFF. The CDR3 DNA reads TGTGCCAGCAGTTTCGGGTTGAACACTGAAGCTTTCTTT.